The 20 T cell receptor beta chains listed next were all sequenced from one sample in a study of blood T cell repertoires in COVID-19. The repertoire was sequenced with immunoSEQ multiplex PCR; TCRdb's copy has only in-frame clones and lacks some. The table records around 260,000 clones, more than 85% of them present only once. The sample comprised peripheral blood. These receptors all come from a man younger than 30 with active or convalescent COVID-19.

This rearrangement joins TRBV10-1 to TRBJ2-1; 12 bases map to TRBD2. Germline V gene sequence: CDR1 WNHNN, CDR2 SYGVQD (reference sequence). Trimming took 5 bases from V and 0 from J; bases not matched to a gene: 11. The CDR3 loop spans 19 amino acids. The CDR3 region is CASSSTGTSGRSSYNEQFF. The CDR3 coding sequence is TGCGCCAGCAGTTCTACCGGGACTAGCGGGCGAAGCTCCTACAATGAGCAGTTCTTC.

The chain couples TRBV19 to TRBJ2-7; D is undetermined. The germline V and J ends were trimmed by 6 bases and 4 bases, with 16 bases remaining between them. Germline lookup yields CDR1 LNHDA and CDR2 SQIVND (reference sequence). CDR3 length: 14 amino acids. The DNA for the CDR3 is TGTGCCAGTAGCCGCGCGAGCCACGCTTACGAGCAGTACTTC. Translated, it gives CASSRASHAYEQYF. Full variable domain (rest looked up from reference TRBV19 and TRBJ2-7): DGGITQSPKYLFRKEGQNVTLSCEQNLNHDAMYWYRQDPGQGLRLIYYSQIVNDFQKGDIAEGYSVSREKKESFPLTVTSAQKNPTAFYLCASSRASHAYEQYFGPGTRLTVT.

This chain joins TRBV9 and TRBJ1-2; D remains unclear. CDR3 length: 12 amino acids. With 0 bases removed from V and 7 bases from J, the gap between germline ends came to 7 bases. Per the germline V gene, CDR1 is SGDLS and CDR2 is YYNGEE. CDR3 sequence (DNA): TGTGCCAGCAGCGTAGATCGTCTTGGCTACACCTTC. This encodes CASSVDRLGYTF.

The rearrangement links TRBV27 to TRBJ2-7, with D possibly TRBD1 on 5 matching bases. Germline V gene sequence: CDR1 MNHEY, CDR2 SMNVEV (reference sequence). Trimming removed 6 bases at V and 6 bases at J, with 12 bases between. This CDR3 has 12 residues. CDR3 nucleotide sequence: TGTGCCAGCAGCCAAGAAGGGGTCGAGCAGTACTTC. Amino acid sequence: CASSQEGVEQYF.

The chain uses TRBV4-3 and TRBJ2-5; TRBD1 is a possible D gene (7 bases). The germline V gene has CDR1 LGHNA and CDR2 YSLEER. With 4 bases removed from V and 10 bases from J, the gap between germline ends came to 19 bases. The CDR3 extends over 14 amino acids. The CDR3 sequence is CASSPQWDRLDQYF. CDR3 in DNA: TGCGCCAGCAGCCCGCAGTGGGACAGACTAGACCAGTACTTC.

The rearrangement uses TRBV7-6 and TRBJ2-1; D might be TRBD1 (5 bases). This CDR3 has 15 amino acids. The germline V gene has CDR1 SGHVS and CDR2 FNYEAQ. V was pared by 0 bases and J by 8 bases, with 14 bases between. CDR3 sequence reads: CASSLARGSRDEQFF. The CDR3 DNA is TGTGCCAGCAGCTTAGCGCGTGGTAGCAGGGATGAGCAGTTCTTC.

This clone was seen a handful of times. The V and J genes are TRBV19 and TRBJ2-3; weak D call: TRBD1 (6 bases). Germline V gene data show CDR1 as LNHDA and CDR2 as SQIVND (reference sequence). V lost 3 bases to trimming and J lost 0 bases, with 10 bases between them. There are 15 residues in the CDR3. The CDR3: CASSMNRESTDTQYF. CDR3 bases: TGTGCCAGTAGTATGAACAGGGAAAGCACAGATACGCAGTATTTT.

The V call is TRBV18, the J call TRBJ2-5; possibly TRBD2 for D (6 bases). The CDR3 extends over 16 amino acids. The V gene lost 3 bases and the J gene lost 2 bases, with 16 bases spanning the gap. Germline values: CDR1 KGHSH, CDR2 LQKENI. The CDR3 DNA is TGTGCCAGCTCACCCTCCCGGGCGAGCGGGCAAGAGACCCAGTACTTC. Its protein is CASSPSRASGQETQYF.

The rearrangement joins TRBV10-3 to TRBJ2-5; maybe TRBD2 (6 bases). Looked up from germline, CDR1 is ENHRY and CDR2 is SYGVKD. This CDR3 has 14 amino acids. The ends were cut back, 3 bases at V and 2 bases at J, with 10 bases in the middle. The CDR3 region is CAISDGGGQETQYF. For the CDR3, the DNA is TGTGCCATCAGTGACGGGGGAGGACAAGAGACCCAGTACTTC.

This clone was picked up a small number of times. V gene TRBV9 combines with J gene TRBJ2-3, with a possible D match to TRBD1 (6 bases). The CDR3 is made up of 13 amino acids. The germline V and J ends were trimmed by 4 bases and 6 bases, with 12 bases remaining between them. CDR1 SGDLS and CDR2 YYNGEE come from the germline V gene. Written as DNA, the CDR3 is TGTGCCAGCAGCCCCAGGGGTGTGGATACGCAGTATTTT. The encoded protein is CASSPRGVDTQYF.

The chain couples TRBV28 to TRBJ1-2, with D uncertain. This CDR3 region has 12 residues. Germline V gives CDR1 MDHEN, CDR2 SYDVKM. Trimming took off 6 bases at V and 8 bases at J, with 13 bases between the two ends. DNA for the CDR3: TGTGCCAGCAGCCGAGGGTACCCAGGCTACACCTTC. Its translation is CASSRGYPGYTF.

The V gene is TRBV11-3, the J gene TRBJ2-7; no clear D. The CDR3 totals 13 residues. The V gene's germline CDR1 is SGHNT and CDR2 YENEEA. V gave up 4 bases and J gave up 7 bases, with 14 bases separating them. CDR3: CASSSATIGEQYF. CDR3 nucleotide sequence: TGTGCCAGCAGCTCTGCAACCATCGGGGAGCAGTACTTC.

The V call is TRBV3-1 (or the pseudogene TRBV3-2), the J call TRBJ2-7; D might be TRBD1 (5 bases). Germline loops: CDR1 LGHDT, CDR2 YNNKEL (reference sequence). V lost 5 bases and J lost 5, with 13 bases in between. This CDR3 spans 13 amino acids. CDR3 DNA sequence: TGTGCCAGCAGCTCACTCAGGGTCCACGAGCAGTACTTC. This translates into CASSSLRVHEQYF.

The V gene is TRBV7-2, the J gene TRBJ2-5, with TRBD2 as a possible D gene (6 bases). Trimming left V 1 base short and J 3 bases short, with 12 bases between. Germline CDR1 is SGHTA and CDR2 is FQGNSA. The CDR3 consists of 15 residues. CDR3 in amino acids: CASSLVWGLEETQYF. The CDR3 nucleotides read TGTGCCAGCAGCTTAGTTTGGGGACTGGAAGAGACCCAGTACTTC.

J is TRBJ1-1 and V is TRBV13, with TRBD1 matching 10 bases. Per the germline V gene, CDR1 is PRHDT and CDR2 is FYEKMQ (reference sequence). The V segment lost 5 bases and the J segment 3 bases; nucleotides outside the gene matches: 12. CDR3 length: 17 residues. The CDR3: CASSDGTGAVLDTEAFF. For the CDR3, the DNA is TGTGCCAGCAGCGATGGGACAGGGGCTGTTCTAGACACTGAAGCTTTCTTT.

The J gene is TRBJ1-3, the V gene TRBV2; D is unresolved. CDR3 length equals 15 residues. Germline V gives CDR1 SNHLY, CDR2 FYNNEI. V dropped 6 bases and J dropped 2 bases, with 14 bases sitting between them. The CDR3, as DNA: TGTGCCAGCAGCGAAAATCTTGTCGCTGGAAACACCATATATTTT. Its translation is CASSENLVAGNTIYF. Complete variable domain (other parts from reference TRBV2 and TRBJ1-3): EPEVTQTPSHQVTQMGQEVILRCVPISNHLYFYWYRQILGQKVEFLVSFYNNEISEKSEIFDDQFSVERPDGSNFTLKIRSTKLEDSAMYFCASSENLVAGNTIYFGEGSWLTVV.

This chain joins TRBV5-1 and TRBJ2-1; 7 nucleotides agree with TRBD1. Trimming at V came to 7 bases and at J to 8 bases, leaving 12 bases not matched to a gene. This CDR3 is 14 amino acids long. The germline gives CDR1 SGHRS, CDR2 YFSETQ. The CDR3 here is CASGSGAGGYEQFF. CDR3 sequence (DNA): TGCGCCAGCGGTTCAGGGGCAGGGGGATATGAGCAGTTCTTC.

This chain uses TRBV19 with TRBJ2-7; 9 nucleotides line up with TRBD2. Germline CDR1 is LNHDA and CDR2 is SQIVND (reference sequence). J lost 5 bases, V lost 5 bases, and 10 bases had no gene match. The CDR3 has 15 amino acids. CDR3 protein: CASSGGASGKDEQYF. The CDR3 coding sequence is TGTGCCAGTAGTGGCGGGGCTAGCGGGAAGGACGAGCAGTACTTC. The full variable domain, rest sourced from reference TRBV19 and TRBJ2-7, is DGGITQSPKYLFRKEGQNVTLSCEQNLNHDAMYWYRQDPGQGLRLIYYSQIVNDFQKGDIAEGYSVSREKKESFPLTVTSAQKNPTAFYLCASSGGASGKDEQYFGPGTRLTVT.

This clone was seen more than once but under ten times. The V gene is TRBV5-4, the J gene TRBJ2-3, with 12 bases aligning to TRBD2. V shed 4 bases and J 4 bases; nucleotides not matched to a gene: 7. CDR1 SGHNT and CDR2 YYREEE come from the germline V gene (reference sequence). The CDR3 runs 16 residues. In DNA, the CDR3 is TGTGCCAGCAGCCTGACTAGCGGGAGTACCTCAGATACGCAGTATTTT. It specifies CASSLTSGSTSDTQYF. Full variable domain (remainder filled in from reference TRBV5-4 and TRBJ2-3): ETGVTQSPTHLIKTRGQQVTLRCSSQSGHNTVSWYQQALGQGPQFIFQYYREEENGRGNFPPRFSGLQFPNYSSELNVNALELDDSALYLCASSLTSGSTSDTQYFGPGTRLTVL.

This clone was seen once. The CDR3 nucleotides are TGCAGTGCGTATAGCGGGAGGGATTATTTCTTC. Translation gives CSAYSGRDYFF. The chain has TRBV20-1 and TRBJ2-1; 11 nucleotides agree with TRBD2. Trimming removed 6 bases from V and 16 bases from J; junction bases left unmatched: 8. This CDR3 comprises 11 residues. In germline, CDR1 is DFQATT, CDR2 SNEGSKA (reference sequence).